This TCR beta chain was profiled in a study of T cells after posttransplantation cyclophosphamide. Study results and caveats: TRB clonality was highly associated with recipient CMV seropositivity and reactivation.

A marrow graft followed busulfan-fludarabine conditioning, with cyclophosphamide on days +3 and +4. Profiled with immunoSEQ multiplex PCR; TCRdb holds only in-frame clones, not every one. The profile shows roughly 19,000 clones, around 70% of them singletons. Germline CDR1 SNHLY, CDR2 FYNNEI. The CDR3 extends over 12 amino acids. With 8 bases clipped from V and 6 bases from J, the junction kept 4 bases outside the gene matches. On this clone: Its antigen is undetermined.

This sample comprised PBMCs, obtained after an allogeneic stem cell transplant with post-transplant cyclophosphamide. This clonotype was obtained from a young adult male patient who received an allogeneic stem cell transplant from a related donor, was CMV-positive, and had acute GVHD only. Some T cells may have originated in the graft donor. The chain uses TRBV2 and TRBJ2-1; 7 positions match TRBD2. This CDR3 is CASGEGGNEQFF. In DNA, the CDR3 is TGTGCCAGCGGGGAGGGTGGCAATGAGCAGTTCTTC.